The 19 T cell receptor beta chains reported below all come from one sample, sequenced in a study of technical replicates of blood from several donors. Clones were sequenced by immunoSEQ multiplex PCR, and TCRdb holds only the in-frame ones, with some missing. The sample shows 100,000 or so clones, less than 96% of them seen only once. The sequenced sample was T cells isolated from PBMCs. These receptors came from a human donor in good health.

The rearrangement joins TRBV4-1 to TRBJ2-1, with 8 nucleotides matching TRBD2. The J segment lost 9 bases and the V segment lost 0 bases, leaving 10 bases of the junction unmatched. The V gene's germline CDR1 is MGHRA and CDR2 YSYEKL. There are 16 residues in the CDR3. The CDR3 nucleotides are TGCGCCAGCAGCCAAGAACCGGGAGGGCAGTGGGGTGAGCAGTTCTTC. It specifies CASSQEPGGQWGEQFF.

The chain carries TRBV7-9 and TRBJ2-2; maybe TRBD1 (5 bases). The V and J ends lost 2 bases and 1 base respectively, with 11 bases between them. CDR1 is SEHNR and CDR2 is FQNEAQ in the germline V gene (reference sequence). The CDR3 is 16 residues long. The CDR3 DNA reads TGTGCCAGCAGCTTAATTCAGGGTCAGAACACCGGGGAGCTGTTTTTT. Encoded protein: CASSLIQGQNTGELFF.

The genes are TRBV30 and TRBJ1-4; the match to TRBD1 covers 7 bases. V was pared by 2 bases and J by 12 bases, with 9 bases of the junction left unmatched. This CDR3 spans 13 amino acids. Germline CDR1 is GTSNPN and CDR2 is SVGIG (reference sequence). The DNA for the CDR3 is TGTGCCTGGAGTCAACAGGGGCTTGGGGAACTGTTTTTT. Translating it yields CAWSQQGLGELFF.

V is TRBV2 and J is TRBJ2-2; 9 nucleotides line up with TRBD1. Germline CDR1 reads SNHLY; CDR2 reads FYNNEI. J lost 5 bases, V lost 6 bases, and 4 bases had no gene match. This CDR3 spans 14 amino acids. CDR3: CASRGQGGTGELFF. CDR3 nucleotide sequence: TGTGCCAGCAGGGGACAGGGAGGTACCGGGGAGCTGTTTTTT.

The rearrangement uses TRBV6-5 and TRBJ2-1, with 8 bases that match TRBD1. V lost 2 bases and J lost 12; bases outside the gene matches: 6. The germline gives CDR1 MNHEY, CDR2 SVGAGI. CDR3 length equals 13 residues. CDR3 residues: CASSYGQGRGQFF. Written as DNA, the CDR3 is TGTGCCAGCAGTTACGGACAGGGTAGGGGGCAGTTCTTC.

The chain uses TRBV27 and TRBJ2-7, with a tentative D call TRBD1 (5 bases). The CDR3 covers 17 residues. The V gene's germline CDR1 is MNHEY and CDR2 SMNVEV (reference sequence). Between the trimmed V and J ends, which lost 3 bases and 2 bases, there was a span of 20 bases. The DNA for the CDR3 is TGTGCCAGCAGTTTGGGGCCGACAGAACCTTACACCTACGAGCAGTACTTC. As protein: CASSLGPTEPYTYEQYF.

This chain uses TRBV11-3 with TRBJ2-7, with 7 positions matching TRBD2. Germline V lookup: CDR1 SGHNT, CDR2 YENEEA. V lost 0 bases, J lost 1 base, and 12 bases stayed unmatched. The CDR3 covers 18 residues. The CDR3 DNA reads TGTGCCAGCAGCTTAGAAAGGGGAGGTAGCGGGCCTTCCTACGAGCAGTACTTC. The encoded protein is CASSLERGGSGPSYEQYF.

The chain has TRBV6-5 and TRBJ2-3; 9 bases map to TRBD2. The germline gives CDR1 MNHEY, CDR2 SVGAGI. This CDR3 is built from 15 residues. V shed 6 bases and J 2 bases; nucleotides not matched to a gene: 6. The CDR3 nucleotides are TGTGCCAGCAGCCAGACTAGCGGAATCACAGATACGCAGTATTTT. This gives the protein CASSQTSGITDTQYF.

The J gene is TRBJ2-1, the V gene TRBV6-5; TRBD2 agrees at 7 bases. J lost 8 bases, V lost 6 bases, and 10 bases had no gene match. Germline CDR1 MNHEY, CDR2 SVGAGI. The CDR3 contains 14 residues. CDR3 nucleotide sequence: TGTGCCAGCAGGGCTCGGACTAGTTTCCATGAGCAGTTCTTC. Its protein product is CASRARTSFHEQFF.

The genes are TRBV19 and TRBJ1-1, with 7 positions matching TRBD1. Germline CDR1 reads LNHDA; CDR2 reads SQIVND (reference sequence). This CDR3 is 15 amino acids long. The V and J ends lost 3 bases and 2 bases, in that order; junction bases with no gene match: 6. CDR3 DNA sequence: TGTGCCAGTAGTATCCCAGGGGGAGAAAACACTGAAGCTTTCTTT. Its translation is CASSIPGGENTEAFF. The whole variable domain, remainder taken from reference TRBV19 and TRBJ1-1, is DGGITQSPKYLFRKEGQNVTLSCEQNLNHDAMYWYRQDPGQGLRLIYYSQIVNDFQKGDIAEGYSVSREKKESFPLTVTSAQKNPTAFYLCASSIPGGENTEAFFGQGTRLTVV.

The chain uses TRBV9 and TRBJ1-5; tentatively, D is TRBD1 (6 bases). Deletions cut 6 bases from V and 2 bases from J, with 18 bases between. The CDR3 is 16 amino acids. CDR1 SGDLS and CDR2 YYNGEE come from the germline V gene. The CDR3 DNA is TGTGCCAGCACCGGCGGGGGGCTCACGCGCAATCAGCCCCAGCATTTT. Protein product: CASTGGGLTRNQPQHF.

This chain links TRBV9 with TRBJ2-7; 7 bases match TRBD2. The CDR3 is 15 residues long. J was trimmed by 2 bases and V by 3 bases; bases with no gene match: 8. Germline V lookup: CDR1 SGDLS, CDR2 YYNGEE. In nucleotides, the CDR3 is TGTGCCAGCAGCGGGTCCGGGACTAAACCCTACGAGCAGTACTTC. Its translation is CASSGSGTKPYEQYF.

The CDR3 nucleotides read TGCGCCAGCAGCCTTTATATTGCAACTAATGAAAAACTGTTTTTT. Its translation: CASSLYIATNEKLFF. V is TRBV4-1 and J is TRBJ1-4; D remains unclear. This CDR3 region has 15 residues. V lost 4 bases and J lost 0, with 9 bases in between. From germline, CDR1 is MGHRA and CDR2 YSYEKL.

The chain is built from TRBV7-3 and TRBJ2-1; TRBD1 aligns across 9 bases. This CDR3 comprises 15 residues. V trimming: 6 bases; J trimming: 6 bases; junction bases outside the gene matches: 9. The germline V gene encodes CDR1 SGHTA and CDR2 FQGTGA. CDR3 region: CASRINRDRANEQFF. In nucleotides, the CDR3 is TGTGCCAGCAGAATCAACCGGGACAGGGCCAATGAGCAGTTCTTC.

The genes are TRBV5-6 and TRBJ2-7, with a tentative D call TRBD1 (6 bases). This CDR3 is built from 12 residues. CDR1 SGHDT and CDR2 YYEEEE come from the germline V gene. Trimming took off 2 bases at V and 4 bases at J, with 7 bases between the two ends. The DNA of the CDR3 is TGTGCCAGCAGCTTACAGGGATACGAGCAGTACTTC. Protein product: CASSLQGYEQYF. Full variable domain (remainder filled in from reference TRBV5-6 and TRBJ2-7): DAGVTQSPTHLIKTRGQQVTLRCSPKSGHDTVSWYQQALGQGPQFIFQYYEEEERQRGNFPDRFSGHQFPNYSSELNVNALLLGDSALYLCASSLQGYEQYFGPGTRLTVT.

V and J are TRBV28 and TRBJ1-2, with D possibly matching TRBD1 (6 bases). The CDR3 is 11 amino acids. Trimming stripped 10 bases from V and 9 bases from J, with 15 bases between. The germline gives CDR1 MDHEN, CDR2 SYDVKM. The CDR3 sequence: CATLTGLRYTF. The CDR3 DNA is TGTGCCACCTTAACAGGGTTACGCTACACCTTC.

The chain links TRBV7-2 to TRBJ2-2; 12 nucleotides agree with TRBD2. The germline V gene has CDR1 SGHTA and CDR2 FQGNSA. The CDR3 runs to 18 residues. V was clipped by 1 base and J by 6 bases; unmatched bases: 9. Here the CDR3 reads CASSLGGVLAGGPGELFF. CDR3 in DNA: TGTGCCAGCAGCTTAGGGGGAGTACTAGCGGGAGGTCCCGGGGAGCTGTTTTTT.

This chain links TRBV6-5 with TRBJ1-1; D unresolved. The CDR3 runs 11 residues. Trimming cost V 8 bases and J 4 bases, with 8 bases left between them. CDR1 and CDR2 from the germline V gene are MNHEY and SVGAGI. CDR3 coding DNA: TGTGCCAGCTTAACGGGCACTGAAGCTTTCTTT. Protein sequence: CASLTGTEAFF.

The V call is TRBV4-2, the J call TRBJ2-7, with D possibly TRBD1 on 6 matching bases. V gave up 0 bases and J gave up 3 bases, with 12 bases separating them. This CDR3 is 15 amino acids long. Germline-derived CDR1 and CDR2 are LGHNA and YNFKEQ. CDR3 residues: CASSQDEGVHYEQYF. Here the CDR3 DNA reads TGTGCCAGCAGCCAAGATGAGGGGGTCCACTACGAGCAGTACTTC.